This T cell receptor (beta chain) originates from a study of CD8+CD57+ T cells in acquired aplastic anemia. Study as a whole: Where healthy donors were concerned, CD4+ cells averaged around 9.9 million reads. Findings and limits, study-wide: Simpson's diversity of CD8+ cells was not significantly different in patients compared with controls. Both patients and controls carried the same twenty-nine CD8+ CDR3 sequences.

Genomic DNA constituted the template upon which TCR beta VDJ and CDR3 profiling was performed. MiXCR, run by TCRdb on the reads, gives a single entry per CDR3 protein. The sample consists of fewer than 200,000 distinct CDR3 sequences, under 75% of them appearing once. With regard to this clonotype: Its antigen is still unknown.

The germline V gene encodes CDR1 SGHRS and CDR2 YFSETQ. The length of the CDR3 is 14 residues. V was shortened by 3 bases and J by 5 bases, with 14 bases between the two germline ends. This TCR was recovered from a human donor in good health. The rearrangement joins TRBV5-1 to TRBJ2-5; tentatively, D is TRBD1 or TRBD2 (5 bases each). Sequencing was done on a sample of sorted CD4+, CD8+, or CD8+CD57+ T cells (not recorded which) from PBMCs. CDR3 loop: CASSSGRGEETQYF. As DNA, the CDR3 is TGCGCCAGCAGCTCCGGAAGAGGGGAGGAGACCCAGTACTTC.